This T cell receptor (beta chain) is drawn from a study of blood T cell repertoires in COVID-19. Overall study context: Material from acute and convalescent COVID-19 was sourced from the United States, Italy and Spain. PBMCs, B-cell-depleted T cells, or T cells provided the cDNA or gDNA that made up the material.

Authors' methods: Counts of nucleated cells, estimated from reference gene primer amplification, were obtained. Using immunoSEQ multiplex PCR, the repertoire was profiled, and TCRdb retains in-frame clones only, with some absent. The V and J calls and clone size were taken over from that table, and D and trimming were inferred from the DNA. The repertoire holds under 35,000 clones, with approximately 87% as singletons. Trimming cost V 5 bases and J 2 bases; bases outside gene matches: 5. CDR1 LGHNA and CDR2 YNFKEQ come from the germline V gene. This CDR3 spans 15 amino acids. This rearrangement joins TRBV4-2 to TRBJ2-3, with 9 bases lining up with TRBD1. The TCR sequence derives from a human donor in a cohort sampled during active COVID-19. Sequenced material: peripheral blood. The chain's CDR3 is CASSKTGGVTDTQYF. The CDR3 DNA reads as TGTGCCAGCAGCAAGACAGGGGGGGTCACAGATACGCAGTATTTT.